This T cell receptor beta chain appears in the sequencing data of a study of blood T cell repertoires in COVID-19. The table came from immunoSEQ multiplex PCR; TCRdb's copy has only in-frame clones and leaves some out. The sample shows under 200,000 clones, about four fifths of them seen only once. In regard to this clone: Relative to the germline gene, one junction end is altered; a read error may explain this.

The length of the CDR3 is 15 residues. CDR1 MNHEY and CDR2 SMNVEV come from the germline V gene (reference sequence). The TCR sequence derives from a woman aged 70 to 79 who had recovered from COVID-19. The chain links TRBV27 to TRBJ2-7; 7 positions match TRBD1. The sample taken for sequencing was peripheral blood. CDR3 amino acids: CASSRPPGQSYKQYF. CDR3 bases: TGTGCCAGCAGCCGACCCCCGGGACAGTCCTACAAGCAGTACTTC.